Shown below are 29 T cell receptor beta chains from a single sample sequenced in a study of T cells in Graves' hyperthyroidism and ophthalmopathy. The CDR3 regions of TCR beta were amplified from RNA transcripts. HTBI primers were employed in a first-round RT-PCR of the TCR CDR3. MiXCR was run by TCRdb on the multiplex PCR reads, yielding one entry per CDR3 protein. The sample has 600,000 or so distinct CDR3 sequences; approximately 14% are singletons. The sequencing sample was made of blood. These TCRs come from a woman aged 18 to 35 with Graves' ophthalmopathy.

V gene TRBV19 combines with J gene TRBJ2-7; TRBD1 matches 8 bases. The germline gives CDR1 LNHDA, CDR2 SQIVND (reference sequence). The V and J ends lost 4 bases and 6 bases, in that order; junction bases with no gene match: 5. This CDR3 has 13 amino acids. DNA for the CDR3: TGTGCCAGTAGTACAGGGGGCGCGTCCGAGCAGTACTTC. It is translated as CASSTGGASEQYF.

This clonotype was found many times. V and J are TRBV6-1 and TRBJ1-2; D not resolved. The V gene lost 7 bases and the J gene lost 5 bases, with 20 bases spanning the gap. The CDR3 has 15 amino acids. The germline V gene has CDR1 MNHNS and CDR2 SASEGT. The DNA for the CDR3 is TGTGCCAGCAACGAAATAACCGGGAGCTTTTATGGCTACACCTTC. Translating it yields CASNEITGSFYGYTF.

This clonotype was seen ten or more times. V and J are TRBV9 and TRBJ1-1; the match to TRBD1 covers 7 bases. Per the germline V gene, CDR1 is SGDLS and CDR2 is YYNGEE. The CDR3 length is 14 residues. V gave up 3 bases and J gave up 2 bases; unmatched junction bases: 4. CDR3 sequence (DNA): TGTGCCAGCAGCGGCCGGGACAGCAACACTGAAGCTTTCTTT. This codes for CASSGRDSNTEAFF.

The chain is built from TRBV7-9 and TRBJ1-4; 7 bases are shared with TRBD1. This CDR3 is 17 amino acids long. CDR1 and CDR2 (germline): SEHNR, FQNEAQ (reference sequence). The trim removed 2 bases at V and 0 bases at J, leaving 6 bases unmatched. The CDR3 DNA sequence: TGTGCCAGCAGCTTAATCGGACAGGCATCAACTAATGAAAAACTGTTTTTT. Encoded protein: CASSLIGQASTNEKLFF.

At least ten counts were recorded for this clonotype. This rearrangement joins TRBV12-3 or TRBV12-4 to TRBJ2-3; D tentatively reads TRBD1 or TRBD2 (5 bases each). CDR3 length: 13 amino acids. V gave up 3 bases and J gave up 3 bases, with 7 bases separating them. As DNA, the CDR3 is TGTGCCAGCAGTTTGGGACCGACAGATACGCAGTATTTT. Its translation is CASSLGPTDTQYF.

The V and J genes are TRBV29-1 and TRBJ2-1, with 12 bases lining up with TRBD2. The CDR3 has 15 residues. Trimming took 4 bases from V and 7 from J; bases not matched to a gene: 8. Germline assignment: CDR1 SQVTM and CDR2 ANQGSEA. This CDR3 reads CSVGPIGLAGNEQFF. The CDR3 DNA reads TGCAGCGTTGGCCCCATCGGACTAGCGGGGAATGAGCAGTTCTTC.

Remarks on this clonotype: One end of the junction fails to match germline, which may point to a read error. The rearrangement joins TRBV20-1 to TRBJ2-7, with TRBD1 matching over 7 bases. The CDR3 is 14 residues long. Germline loops: CDR1 DFQATT, CDR2 SNEGSKA (reference sequence). The CDR3 reads CSANRGYETYGQYF. In DNA form, the CDR3 reads TGCAGTGCTAACAGGGGCTATGAAACCTACGGGCAGTACTTC.

This clonotype came up many times. V usage is TRBV12-5 and J usage is TRBJ2-5; no definite D call. V was clipped by 2 bases and J by 5 bases, with 18 bases between them. The CDR3 runs to 16 residues. Germline CDR1 is LGHNT and CDR2 is FRNRAP. The DNA for the CDR3 is TGTGCTAGTGGTTTGCCCCTAAAGGGCAGGATGGAGACCCAGTACTTC. Translation gives CASGLPLKGRMETQYF.

Concerning this clonotype: A read error is possible here, since a much larger clone lies one base away. The CDR3 nucleotides are TGTGCCAGCAGCCGAGAGGGACAGCACTATGGCTACACCTTC. Its protein product is CASSREGQHYGYTF. The gene calls are TRBV3-1 and TRBJ1-2, with 7 nucleotides matching TRBD1. V lost 4 bases to trimming and J lost 3 bases; unmatched junction nucleotides: 5. In germline, CDR1 is LGHDT, CDR2 YNNKEL (reference sequence). This CDR3 has 14 amino acids.

The J gene is TRBJ2-1, the V gene TRBV6-2 or TRBV6-3, with 8 nucleotides matching TRBD2. CDR3 size: 14 residues. Germline-derived CDR1 and CDR2 are MNHEY and SVGEGT. Trimming removed 9 bases from V and 9 bases from J; junction bases left unmatched: 13. This chain's CDR3 is CASSIGREVSEQFF. The CDR3 nucleotides read TGTGCCAGTAGTATTGGGCGGGAGGTATCTGAGCAGTTCTTC.

This clonotype was recorded many times. The chain couples TRBV6-1 to TRBJ2-7; 9 nucleotides agree with TRBD1. Trimming cost V 6 bases and J 2 bases; bases outside gene matches: 8. Germline V CDR1 and CDR2: MNHNS, SASEGT. This CDR3 has 15 residues. CDR3 nucleotides: TGTGCCAGCAGGAGCCCGGGACAGGGAACCTACGAGCAGTACTTC. Its protein is CASRSPGQGTYEQYF.

The J gene is TRBJ2-7, the V gene TRBV29-1, with D possibly being TRBD1 (6 bases). Trimming removed 1 base at V and 2 bases at J, with 9 bases between. This CDR3 contains 13 residues. The germline CDR1 and CDR2 sequences are SQVTM and ANQGSEA. CDR3 protein: CSVEAGEPYEQYF. DNA of the CDR3: TGCAGCGTTGAAGCAGGGGAGCCCTACGAGCAGTACTTC.

The chain links TRBV6-2 or TRBV6-3 to TRBJ1-6, with 9 bases that match TRBD1. The V gene's germline CDR1 is MNHEY and CDR2 SVGEGT. Trimming at V came to 6 bases and at J to 10 bases, leaving 4 bases not matched to a gene. The CDR3 totals 13 residues. This chain's CDR3 is CASRGTGRSPLHF. The CDR3 DNA reads as TGTGCCAGCAGGGGGACAGGGAGATCACCCCTCCACTTT.

This clonotype has at least ten counts. The rearrangement links TRBV27 to TRBJ2-7; possible D gene TRBD2, 7 bases. This CDR3 has 16 residues. CDR1 MNHEY and CDR2 SMNVEV come from the germline V gene (reference sequence). Trimming stripped 5 bases from V and 5 bases from J, with 22 bases between. The CDR3 coding sequence is TGTGCCAGCAGTCCCAGAGGGGGGGGGGACTACAACGAGCAGTACTTC. The encoded protein is CASSPRGGGDYNEQYF.

This clonotype occurred many times. J is TRBJ1-1 and V is TRBV7-2, with 7 bases identical to TRBD1. J was trimmed by 0 bases and V by 1 base; bases with no gene match: 11. The CDR3 is made up of 18 amino acids. Germline CDR1 SGHTA, CDR2 FQGNSA. DNA for the CDR3: TGTGCCAGCAGCTTAGGGTTGGGGACAGCCTCCATGAACACTGAAGCTTTCTTT. This gives the protein CASSLGLGTASMNTEAFF.

This clonotype has at least ten counts. This chain uses TRBV28 with TRBJ2-7; D could derive from TRBD1 or TRBD2 (5 bases each). Germline lookup yields CDR1 MDHEN and CDR2 SYDVKM. This CDR3 contains 16 residues. The V end lost 11 bases, the J end lost 0 bases, and 23 bases lay between the germline ends. CDR3 residues: CASLPPPGRDSYEQYF. The DNA of the CDR3 is TGTGCCTCCCTGCCCCCACCGGGACGGGACTCCTACGAGCAGTACTTC.

The chain has TRBV28 and TRBJ2-4; TRBD2 matches 7 bases. Trimming at V came to 5 bases and at J to 8 bases, leaving 6 bases not matched to a gene. The CDR3 sequence is 13 residues long. Per germline, CDR1 MDHEN and CDR2 SYDVKM. The CDR3 DNA sequence: TGTGCCAGCAGTCTCGGTGGGGGGGACATTCAGTACTTC. The encoded protein is CASSLGGGDIQYF. Filled out from reference TRBV28 and TRBJ2-4, the complete variable domain reads DVKVTQSSRYLVKRTGEKVFLECVQDMDHENMFWYRQDPGLGLRLIYFSYDVKMKEKGDIPEGYSVSREKKERFSLILESASTNQTSMYLCASSLGGGDIQYFGAGTRLSVL.

This clonotype was recorded many times. The chain is built from TRBV28 and TRBJ2-1, with TRBD1 matching 9 bases. The CDR3 is 16 amino acids. CDR1 MDHEN and CDR2 SYDVKM come from the germline V gene. V trimming: 3 bases; J trimming: 0 bases; junction bases outside the gene matches: 3. CDR3 DNA sequence: TGTGCCAGCAGTTTTCACAGGGGGCCCTCCTACAATGAGCAGTTCTTC. This gives the protein CASSFHRGPSYNEQFF.

The chain recombines TRBV11-2 with TRBJ2-3; D uncertain. Trimming removed 5 bases from V and 2 bases from J, with 17 bases in between. This CDR3 has 16 amino acids. Germline CDR1 SGHAT, CDR2 FQNNGV. In nucleotides, the CDR3 is TGTGCCAGCAGCCTTTCGTATCGTAGGTCCACAGATACGCAGTATTTT. Protein product: CASSLSYRRSTDTQYF.

The chain employs TRBV20-1 and TRBJ2-5; 7 nucleotides line up with TRBD2. The trim removed 3 bases at V and 0 bases at J, leaving 7 bases unmatched. Germline assignment: CDR1 DFQATT and CDR2 SNEGSKA (reference sequence). The CDR3 consists of 15 residues. The CDR3 DNA is TGCAGTGCTAGGCGCGGGAGAGGGTACCAAGAGACCCAGTACTTC. Translating gives CSARRGRGYQETQYF.

This clonotype appeared many times. The chain recombines TRBV28 with TRBJ2-5; 7 bases line up with TRBD2. This CDR3 contains 18 residues. After removal of 3 bases from V and 3 bases from J, the junction contained 16 bases not matched to a gene. Germline V lookup: CDR1 MDHEN, CDR2 SYDVKM. The CDR3, as DNA: TGTGCCAGCAGTTTGGAGATCCCTTTCGGGAGGCCCGAAGAGACCCAGTACTTC. Its translation is CASSLEIPFGRPEETQYF.

The sample holds a few counts of this clonotype. The chain's CDR3 is CASSPKNSDRGRTQYF. The CDR3, as DNA: TGTGCCAGCAGCCCCAAAAACTCGGACAGGGGACGGACCCAGTACTTC. The V and J genes are TRBV9 and TRBJ2-5; 9 bases map to TRBD1. The CDR3 has 16 amino acids. The V gene end was trimmed by 4 bases and the J gene end by 7 bases; junction bases not matched to a gene: 14. Germline CDR1 is SGDLS and CDR2 is YYNGEE.

The chain uses TRBV6-1 and TRBJ2-1, with TRBD2 identical over 15 bases. The V gene end was trimmed by 5 bases and the J gene end by 0 bases; junction bases not matched to a gene: 17. The CDR3 length is 22 residues. Germline V gives CDR1 MNHNS, CDR2 SASEGT. The CDR3 region is CASSSRTVRRTSGRASYNEQFF. CDR3 nucleotides: TGTGCCAGCAGTAGCCGGACAGTGCGGAGGACTAGCGGGAGGGCCTCCTACAATGAGCAGTTCTTC.

At least ten counts were recorded for this clonotype. This chain joins TRBV3-1 and TRBJ2-7; 12 positions match TRBD1. The CDR3 covers 16 residues. V trimming: 0 bases; J trimming: 5 bases; junction bases outside the gene matches: 5. Germline CDR1 reads LGHDT; CDR2 reads YNNKEL (reference sequence). The CDR3 is CASSQDPGTGGDEQYF. The CDR3, as DNA: TGTGCCAGCAGCCAAGATCCTGGGACAGGGGGCGACGAGCAGTACTTC.

Concerning this clonotype: Being one base from a much bigger clone, this may be a read error. This rearrangement joins TRBV9 to TRBJ2-7, with 10 bases that match TRBD1. V lost 4 bases to trimming and J lost 0 bases; unmatched junction nucleotides: 4. The length of the CDR3 is 15 residues. Germline CDR1 and CDR2: SGDLS and YYNGEE. Here the CDR3 reads CASSPWDRGSYEQYF. The CDR3 nucleotides are TGTGCCAGCAGCCCATGGGACAGGGGCTCCTACGAGCAGTACTTC.

This clonotype was recorded a few times. The chain links TRBV20-1 to TRBJ2-5; 11 bases line up with TRBD2. This CDR3 region has 15 residues. With V trimmed by 3 bases and J by 5 bases, 8 bases remained unmatched. Germline V gene lookup returns CDR1 DFQATT and CDR2 SNEGSKA (reference sequence). As DNA, the CDR3 is TGCAGTGCTAGGGTAGCGGGAGGGCCTTGGGAGACCCAGTACTTC. Protein: CSARVAGGPWETQYF.

Regarding this clonotype: With a much larger clone just one base away, this may be a read error. The chain links TRBV20-1 to TRBJ2-2, with 13 positions matching TRBD2. This CDR3 spans 17 amino acids. Trimming removed 6 bases from V and 6 bases from J; junction bases left unmatched: 13. In germline, CDR1 is DFQATT, CDR2 SNEGSKA (reference sequence). The CDR3 sequence is CSAEGTSGRAGSGELFF. CDR3 coding DNA: TGCAGTGCGGAGGGAACTAGCGGGAGGGCCGGATCCGGGGAGCTGTTTTTT.

In regard to this clonotype: One end of the junction varies from germline; a read error may be responsible. J is TRBJ2-7 and V is TRBV11-2; weak D call: TRBD2 (7 bases). The CDR3 is 16 amino acids. Germline CDR1 is SGHAT and CDR2 is FQNNGV. CDR3 nucleotide sequence: TGCGCCGGCAGCCCCGGGGGGCGGGGGATAGGGTACGAGCAGTACTTC. Its translation is CAGSPGGRGIGYEQYF.

The V gene is TRBV20-1, the J gene TRBJ1-2, with D perhaps matching TRBD1 (5 bases). The CDR3 is 14 residues long. V lost 0 bases, J lost 4 bases, and 12 bases lay in between. Looked up from germline, CDR1 is DFQATT and CDR2 is SNEGSKA (reference sequence). The CDR3 reads CSARDVRAAYGYTF. The CDR3 DNA reads as TGCAGTGCTAGAGACGTCAGGGCCGCCTATGGCTACACCTTC.